Following are 11 T cell receptor beta chains from one sample sequenced in a study of blood T cell repertoires in COVID-19. Profiled with immunoSEQ multiplex PCR; TCRdb holds only in-frame clones, not every one. The data show 250,000 to 400,000 clones, about 90% seen once. What was sequenced was peripheral blood. These receptors were collected from a young woman with COVID-19, enrolled during active disease.

V is TRBV19 and J is TRBJ2-7, with 9 positions matching TRBD1. Per germline, CDR1 LNHDA and CDR2 SQIVND (reference sequence). The CDR3 has 13 residues. Unmatched junction bases numbered 2, after V lost 5 bases and J lost 3 bases. The CDR3 DNA follows: TGTGCCAGTAGTGGACAGGGGTTCTACGAGCAGTACTTC. Its protein product is CASSGQGFYEQYF.

CDR3 amino acids: CASSLSPNTEAFF. CDR3 nucleotides: TGCGCCAGCAGCTTAAGCCCGAACACTGAAGCTTTCTTT. The chain is built from TRBV5-1 and TRBJ1-1; D is uncertain. Trimming shortened V by 2 bases and J by 1 base, and 6 bases separated the two germline ends. The CDR3 consists of 13 residues. Germline V CDR1 and CDR2: SGHRS, YFSETQ.

DNA for the CDR3: TGTGCCAGCACCCCCGGCACAGGGACGGCTGAAGCTTTCTTT. Translation: CASTPGTGTAEAFF. The gene calls are TRBV11-2 and TRBJ1-1; tentative D call: TRBD1 (6 bases). This CDR3 contains 14 residues. Germline CDR1 and CDR2: SGHAT and FQNNGV. V was trimmed by 7 bases and J by 6 bases, leaving 18 bases between them.

This chain connects TRBV5-1 to TRBJ2-7, with a tentative D call TRBD2 (5 bases). The V and J ends lost 4 bases and 1 base respectively, with 15 bases between them. CDR3 length: 15 residues. CDR1 SGHRS and CDR2 YFSETQ come from the germline V gene. The CDR3 reads CASSLSGEGSYEQYF. CDR3 bases: TGCGCCAGCAGCCTAAGCGGAGAGGGTTCCTACGAGCAGTACTTC.

The rearrangement joins TRBV6-5 to TRBJ1-2; tentative D call: TRBD1 (6 bases). V gave up 2 bases and J gave up 3 bases, with 13 bases separating them. Germline CDR1 and CDR2: MNHEY and SVGAGI. The CDR3 sequence is 15 residues long. CDR3 amino acids: CASSYLPGADYGYTF. The CDR3 region has the DNA TGTGCCAGCAGTTACCTCCCAGGGGCAGACTATGGCTACACCTTC.

The rearrangement uses TRBV3-1 (or the pseudogene TRBV3-2) and TRBJ2-3, with TRBD2 identical over 13 bases. CDR1 is LGHDT, CDR2 YNNKEL, per germline (reference sequence). The CDR3 runs to 16 residues. The trim removed 4 bases at V and 7 bases at J, leaving 8 bases unmatched. The DNA for the CDR3 is TGTGCCAGCAGCCCCGTTACTAGCGGGAGGGTGAATACGCAGTATTTT. Its translation: CASSPVTSGRVNTQYF.

The genes are TRBV27 and TRBJ2-1; a possible D gene is TRBD2 (5 bases). Trimming shortened V by 5 bases and J by 8 bases, and 13 bases separated the two germline ends. Per the germline V gene, CDR1 is MNHEY and CDR2 is SMNVEV (reference sequence). This CDR3 contains 13 residues. CDR3 DNA sequence: TGTGCCAGCAGTCAAGGACTCCATGATGAGCAGTTCTTC. It translates to CASSQGLHDEQFF.

The chain recombines TRBV7-9 with TRBJ1-4; D is unresolved. This CDR3 comprises 15 residues. The V gene lost 4 bases and the J gene lost 8 bases, with 17 bases spanning the gap. Germline V CDR1 and CDR2: SEHNR, FQNEAQ (reference sequence). The CDR3 region is CASSSGLIMGEKLFF. The CDR3 DNA follows: TGTGCCAGCAGCTCCGGACTAATCATGGGGGAAAAACTGTTTTTT.

The chain employs TRBV20-1 and TRBJ1-5, with 9 bases matching TRBD1. J gave up 2 bases and V 3 bases, and 5 bases lay outside the gene matches. The CDR3 totals 15 residues. Germline V gene data show CDR1 as DFQATT and CDR2 as SNEGSKA (reference sequence). The CDR3 DNA follows: TGCAGTGCTAGTACCCGGGACAGGGGCAATCAGCCCCAGCATTTT. The encoded protein is CSASTRDRGNQPQHF.

The V gene is TRBV6-6, the J gene TRBJ2-7, with TRBD1 as a possible D gene (6 bases). Germline CDR1 MNHNY, CDR2 SVGAGI (reference sequence). The CDR3 is 14 residues long. The V gene lost 2 bases and the J gene lost 2 bases, with 10 bases spanning the gap. CDR3 loop: CASSYKTGAYEQYF. DNA for the CDR3: TGTGCCAGCAGTTACAAGACAGGCGCCTACGAGCAGTACTTC.

The V gene is TRBV9, the J gene TRBJ2-3; 8 bases fit TRBD2. The CDR3 runs to 15 residues. V shed 2 bases, J shed 5 bases, and the junction held 7 bases outside the gene matches. Germline CDR1 reads SGDLS; CDR2 reads YYNGEE. The CDR3 DNA sequence: TGTGCCAGCAGCGTCCTACGGGGGGGAGTAGATACGCAGTATTTT. It codes for CASSVLRGGVDTQYF.